This record looks at one T cell receptor (beta chain) sequence and its context. The data originate from a study of control samples from healthy donors and cancer patients. Profiling relied on immunoSEQ multiplex PCR, and the TCRdb table lists in-frame clones only, not all of them. The data contain 190,000 or so clones, just under 95% of them singletons. CDR3 length equals 13 residues. V was pared by 6 bases and J by 7 bases, with 5 bases of the junction left unmatched. The V gene's germline CDR1 is LNHDA and CDR2 SQIVND (reference sequence). Sequencing used blood. This TCR came from a man aged 18 to 35 in good health. The chain employs TRBV19 and TRBJ1-5; 8 nucleotides line up with TRBD1. The CDR3 DNA sequence: TGTGCCAGTAGGGACAGGGTTGGCCAGCCCCAGCATTTT. As protein: CASRDRVGQPQHF.